The rows below give T cell receptor beta chains drawn from one sample of a study of radiation and T cells in renal cell carcinoma. Clones were read by immunoSEQ multiplex PCR, and TCRdb kept only the in-frame ones, dropping some. The table includes roughly 58,000 clones, around three quarters detected once. The sample here was blood, taken from a patient whose treatment included radiotherapy and nephrectomy. These receptors were collected from a man between 60 and 75 years old with renal cell carcinoma. Both conserved end residues are part of each CDR3. D genes are given only for firm matches. Part of the rows lack a size; the others show once, few, many or a class for expanded clones.

D gene	clone size	V gene	J gene	CDR3 protein	CDR3 DNA
NA	few	TRBV11-2	TRBJ1-1	CASSPRTVVQTEAFF	TGTGCCAGCAGCCCCCGAACAGTCGTCCAAACTGAAGCTTTCTTT
TRBD2	NA	TRBV7-6	TRBJ2-1	CASSFVGEGYNEQFF	TGTGCCAGCAGCTTCGTGGGGGAGGGATACAATGAGCAGTTCTTC
NA	NA	TRBV18	TRBJ1-4	CASSPEVAATSQQEKLFF	TGTGCCAGCTCACCCGAGGTGGCCGCTACCTCACAACAGGAAAAACTGTTTTTT
NA	NA	TRBV30	TRBJ2-7	CACGGKYEQYF	TGTGCCTGTGGGGGAAAATACGAGCAGTACTTC
NA	NA	TRBV15	TRBJ2-2	CATSWRGTGELFF	TGTGCCACCAGCTGGAGGGGGACCGGGGAGCTGTTTTTT
NA	NA	TRBV6-6	TRBJ1-2	CASSPSPAANYGYTF	TGTGCCAGCAGCCCCAGCCCCGCAGCTAACTATGGCTACACCTTC
TRBD1	NA	TRBV4-1	TRBJ1-3	CASSETGSGNTIYF	TGCGCCAGCAGTGAGACAGGGTCCGGAAACACCATATATTTT
NA	NA	TRBV14	TRBJ1-4	CASSQRGDGINEKLFF	TGTGCTAGCAGCCAACGCGGGGACGGTATAAATGAAAAACTGTTTTTT
NA	NA	TRBV18	TRBJ2-2	CASSPETGELFF	TGTGCCAGCTCACCAGAGACCGGGGAGCTGTTTTTT
TRBD1	NA	TRBV13	TRBJ1-4	CASSLTIGGGAGKLFF	TGTGCCAGCAGCCTTACCATCGGAGGGGGCGCAGGAAAACTGTTTTTT
TRBD2	NA	TRBV10-3	TRBJ2-5	CATTSTTSGGAGAQYF	TGTGCCACCACGTCTACCACTAGCGGGGGGGCCGGGGCCCAGTACTTC
NA	NA	TRBV20-1	TRBJ1-2	CSALLPYGYTF	TGCAGTGCTCTCTTACCCTATGGCTACACCTTC
NA	NA	TRBV20-1	TRBJ2-7	CSVGTSYEQYF	TGCAGTGTCGGGACCTCCTACGAGCAGTACTTC
NA	NA	TRBV6-1	TRBJ2-5	CASSDGWQETQYF	TGTGCCAGCAGTGACGGGTGGCAAGAGACCCAGTACTTC
NA	NA	TRBV2	TRBJ1-5	CASIGVESNQPQHF	TGTGCCAGCATCGGGGTGGAAAGCAATCAGCCCCAGCATTTT
NA	NA	TRBV7-6	TRBJ1-1	CASSLKTERNTEAFF	TGTGCCAGCAGCTTAAAGACAGAGCGGAACACTGAAGCTTTCTTT
TRBD2	NA	TRBV7-2	TRBJ2-3	CASSLRGISGGSADTQYF	TGTGCCAGCAGCTTAAGGGGTATCAGCGGGGGGAGCGCAGATACGCAGTATTTT
TRBD1	NA	TRBV29-1	TRBJ2-5	CSVSEDRGIQETQYF	TGCAGCGTTTCCGAGGACAGGGGGATCCAAGAGACCCAGTACTTC
TRBD1	few	TRBV9	TRBJ2-3	CASSPGTVDTDTQYF	TGTGCCAGCAGCCCCGGGACAGTGGACACAGATACGCAGTATTTT
NA	NA	TRBV11-3	TRBJ1-1	CASSFGRWTNTEAFF	TGTGCCAGCAGCTTCGGCAGGTGGACCAACACTGAAGCTTTCTTT
NA	NA	TRBV5-5	TRBJ1-2	CASSLEDLANYGYTF	TGTGCCAGCAGCTTGGAGGACCTTGCTAACTATGGCTACACCTTC
TRBD2	few	TRBV6-1	TRBJ2-5	CASTRSLGGGHYF	TGTGCCAGCACCCGCTCGTTGGGCGGGGGGCACTACTTC
TRBD2	NA	TRBV10-3	TRBJ2-7	CAIRSGLAGAYEQYF	TGTGCCATCAGGTCGGGACTAGCGGGCGCCTACGAGCAGTACTTC
NA	NA	TRBV27	TRBJ2-7	CASSWQQGVHEQYF	TGTGCCAGCAGTTGGCAACAGGGTGTCCACGAGCAGTACTTC
TRBD1	NA	TRBV9	TRBJ2-3	CASSGGGASPDTQYF	TGTGCCAGCAGCGGAGGGGGCGCATCCCCAGATACGCAGTATTTT
TRBD2	NA	TRBV7-2	TRBJ2-2	CASSLSSGGRTGELFF	TGTGCCAGCAGCTTATCTAGCGGGGGGCGGACCGGGGAGCTGTTTTTT
TRBD2	NA	TRBV5-1	TRBJ2-7	CASSNHASGGGYEQYF	TGCGCCAGCAGCAATCACGCTAGCGGGGGGGGCTACGAGCAGTACTTC
NA	few	TRBV1	TRBJ1-5	CTSSQEDRGSNQPQHF	TGCACCAGCAGCCAAGAGGACAGGGGTAGCAATCAGCCCCAGCATTTT
NA	once	TRBV6-5	TRBJ1-1	CASSYRPQDSEAFF	TGTGCCAGCAGTTACCGGCCCCAGGACAGTGAAGCTTTCTTT
TRBD1	NA	TRBV5-1	TRBJ1-6	CASSSRGTGNSPLHF	TGCGCCAGCAGCTCCCGTGGGACAGGGAATTCACCCCTCCACTTT
TRBD1	NA	TRBV19	TRBJ1-5	CASSSEGRGHQPQHF	TGTGCCAGTAGTTCGGAGGGCAGGGGGCACCAGCCCCAGCATTTT
TRBD1	NA	TRBV27	TRBJ2-5	CASRRGRETQYF	TGTGCCAGCAGGAGGGGGCGGGAGACCCAGTACTTC
NA	NA	TRBV6-1	TRBJ2-1	CASSATGTPHWNEQFF	TGTGCCAGCAGTGCTACCGGGACCCCCCATTGGAATGAGCAGTTCTTC
TRBD1	NA	TRBV4-3	TRBJ2-3	CASSQEDRGLRDTQYF	TGCGCCAGCAGCCAAGAGGACAGGGGGCTTAGGGATACGCAGTATTTT
TRBD2	NA	TRBV7-3	TRBJ2-2	CASSLRAGGTGELFF	TGTGCCAGCAGCTTAAGAGCGGGAGGGACGGGGGAGCTGTTTTTT
NA	NA	TRBV5-6	TRBJ2-4	CASSLDRVGAKNIQYF	TGTGCCAGCAGCTTGGACAGGGTCGGGGCCAAAAACATTCAGTACTTC
NA	NA	TRBV5-1	TRBJ2-5	CASSVEETQYF	TGCGCCAGCAGCGTTGAAGAGACCCAGTACTTC
NA	NA	TRBV4-3	TRBJ2-7	CASSQDLGGSYEQYF	TGCGCCAGCAGCCAAGATCTGGGGGGCTCCTACGAGCAGTACTTC
TRBD1	NA	TRBV5-4	TRBJ1-2	CASSGDRAPNYGYTF	TGTGCCAGCAGCGGAGACAGGGCACCTAACTATGGCTACACCTTC
TRBD1	NA	TRBV5-1	TRBJ2-5	CASSDNRGDQETQYF	TGCGCCAGCAGCGACAACAGGGGAGACCAAGAGACCCAGTACTTC
NA	NA	TRBV25-1	TRBJ2-3	CASSPRGGTDTQYF	TGTGCCAGCAGCCCCAGGGGGGGCACAGATACGCAGTATTTT
NA	few	TRBV7-6	TRBJ1-6	CASSYDIGNSPLHF	TGTGCCAGCAGCTATGACATCGGTAATTCACCCCTCCACTTT
NA	NA	TRBV6-5	TRBJ2-1	CASSYSPASSYNEQFF	TGTGCCAGCAGTTACTCGCCGGCCAGCTCCTACAATGAGCAGTTCTTC
NA	NA	TRBV6-4	TRBJ2-2	CASSDRDTGGLFF	TGTGCCAGCAGCGACAGGGACACCGGGGGGCTGTTTTTT
NA	few	TRBV7-2	TRBJ1-1	CASSFVQGGVTEAFF	TGTGCCAGCAGCTTCGTGCAGGGAGGGGTCACTGAAGCTTTCTTT
TRBD2	once	TRBV7-2	TRBJ2-7	CASSLGLAGDPYF	TGTGCCAGCAGCTTAGGGCTAGCGGGGGACCCGTACTTC
TRBD1	few	TRBV7-2	TRBJ1-5	CASSLAPGQGPHQPQHF	TGTGCCAGCAGCTTAGCGCCCGGACAGGGGCCCCATCAGCCCCAGCATTTT
TRBD2	NA	TRBV19	TRBJ2-1	CASAARWLAGGEEQFF	TGTGCCAGTGCCGCCAGGTGGCTAGCGGGAGGAGAGGAGCAGTTCTTC
TRBD2	once	TRBV10-3	TRBJ2-2	CAISESSGGSGELFF	TGTGCCATCAGTGAGTCCAGCGGGGGGAGCGGGGAGCTGTTTTTT
TRBD1	NA	TRBV6-1	TRBJ2-7	CASSGAGGQGSHEQYF	TGTGCCAGCAGTGGGGCTGGGGGACAGGGGTCCCACGAGCAGTACTTC
NA	few	TRBV10-1	TRBJ1-1	CARPFEYAFF	TGCGCCAGGCCGTTTGAGTATGCTTTCTTT
NA	NA	TRBV14	TRBJ1-1	CASSQVGANTEAFF	TGTGCCAGCAGCCAAGTGGGAGCGAACACTGAAGCTTTCTTT
NA	NA	TRBV6-5	TRBJ2-3	CASVGSSTDTQYF	TGTGCCAGCGTGGGCTCTAGCACAGATACGCAGTATTTT